These 22 T cell receptor beta chains were sequenced from one sample in a study of a mutant IDH1 vaccine in newly diagnosed glioma. The repertoire was sequenced with immunoSEQ multiplex PCR; TCRdb's copy has only in-frame clones and lacks some. The sample contains 100,000 to 150,000 clones, 80% of which appear only once. Time point denoted: week 11, during vaccination. In the vaccine, a single dose held 300 ug of the mutant IDH1 20-mer peptide, along with topical imiquimod. For these TCRs, the target antigens are not known. Sequencing used PBMCs, obtained from a glioma patient whose treatment included an IDH1 peptide vaccine. These receptors all come from a man in his forties with glioma.

A few counts support this clone. This chain links TRBV5-1 with TRBJ2-3; 7 bases fit TRBD1. J lost 2 bases, V lost 4 bases, and 4 bases had no gene match. The CDR3 sequence is 14 residues long. CDR1 is SGHRS and CDR2 is YFSETQ in the germline V gene. DNA for the CDR3: TGCGCCAGCAGCCAAGGACAGGACACAGATACGCAGTATTTT. As protein: CASSQGQDTDTQYF. The whole variable domain, remainder taken from reference TRBV5-1 and TRBJ2-3, is KAGVTQTPRYLIKTRGQQVTLSCSPISGHRSVSWYQQTPGQGLQFLFEYFSETQRNKGNFPGRFSGRQFSNSRSEMNVSTLELGDSALYLCASSQGQDTDTQYFGPGTRLTVL.

This chain uses TRBV30 with TRBJ2-7; no definite D call. This CDR3 is 13 amino acids long. The germline V gene has CDR1 GTSNPN and CDR2 SVGIG (reference sequence). The V and J ends lost 1 base and 2 bases respectively, with 9 bases between them. The CDR3, as DNA: TGTGCCTGGAGTGCCAAGGGAACCTACGAGCAGTACTTC. Encoded protein: CAWSAKGTYEQYF.

V and J are TRBV2 and TRBJ1-2; no definite D call. This CDR3 comprises 9 residues. V dropped 3 bases and J dropped 12 bases, with 5 bases sitting between them. Germline V gene data show CDR1 as SNHLY and CDR2 as FYNNEI. CDR3: CASSDPDTF. CDR3 sequence (DNA): TGTGCCAGCAGTGACCCGGACACCTTC.

The rearrangement joins TRBV7-9 to TRBJ2-3; D remains unclear. Germline values: CDR1 SEHNR, CDR2 FQNEAQ (reference sequence). V gave up 3 bases and J gave up 0 bases, with 10 bases separating them. This CDR3 is 15 amino acids long. The CDR3 DNA sequence: TGTGCCAGCAGCTTTAGAGCGCCTAGCACAGATACGCAGTATTTT. Translation: CASSFRAPSTDTQYF.

This chain uses TRBV15 with TRBJ2-5, with 7 bases that match TRBD2. CDR3 length: 14 residues. Germline V gene sequence: CDR1 LNHNV, CDR2 YYDKDF (reference sequence). After removal of 5 bases from V and 1 base from J, the junction contained 4 bases not matched to a gene. CDR3 amino acids: CATSQWTSQETQYF. Here the CDR3 DNA reads TGTGCCACCAGCCAATGGACTAGCCAAGAGACCCAGTACTTC. The whole variable domain, filled in from reference TRBV15 and TRBJ2-5, reads DAMVIQNPRYQVTQFGKPVTLSCSQTLNHNVMYWYQQKSSQAPKLLFHYYDKDFNNEADTPDNFQSRRPNTSFCFLDIRSPGLGDTAMYLCATSQWTSQETQYFGPGTRLLVL.

V and J are TRBV10-3 and TRBJ1-2, with D unclear. Germline loops: CDR1 ENHRY, CDR2 SYGVKD. Deletions cut 2 bases from V and 3 bases from J, with 10 bases between. The CDR3 is made up of 14 amino acids. The CDR3 DNA follows: TGTGCCATCAGTGAGAATCTCGGGGACTATGGCTACACCTTC. Translation gives CAISENLGDYGYTF.

V is TRBV7-2 and J is TRBJ1-2, with D possibly TRBD1 on 6 matching bases. With 2 bases removed from V and 2 bases from J, the gap between germline ends came to 12 bases. The CDR3 is made up of 15 amino acids. The V gene's germline CDR1 is SGHTA and CDR2 FQGNSA. In DNA form, the CDR3 reads TGTGCCAGCAGCTTATCTATCGGACAGAACTATGGCTACACCTTC. Translating gives CASSLSIGQNYGYTF.

This CDR3 is CAWATGPYEQYF. The CDR3 DNA sequence: TGTGCCTGGGCTACTGGACCTTACGAGCAGTACTTC. The chain has TRBV30 and TRBJ2-7; D not certain. The CDR3 extends over 12 amino acids. Germline V gives CDR1 GTSNPN, CDR2 SVGIG (reference sequence). Deletions cut 5 bases from V and 4 bases from J, with 12 bases between.

The J gene is TRBJ2-5, the V gene TRBV21-1; the listed D gene, TRBD2, was not tested against the DNA. TRBV21-1 is reported as a pseudogene. The CDR3 consists of 20 residues. This chain's CDR3 is CASSSYYDPSFREEAKTQYF. Here the CDR3 DNA reads TGTGCCAGCAGCAGCTACTATGATCCCTCCTTTCGGGAGGAGGCGAAGACCCAGTACTTC.

The chain joins TRBV7-2 to TRBJ2-5; possibly TRBD1 for D (5 bases). V was pared by 1 base and J by 7 bases, with 13 bases between. The germline V gene has CDR1 SGHTA and CDR2 FQGNSA. CDR3 size: 14 residues. The CDR3 nucleotides read TGTGCCAGCAGCTTAGACGATACAACAGGGACCCAGTACTTC. Its translation is CASSLDDTTGTQYF.

V gene TRBV4-3 combines with J gene TRBJ2-3, with D possibly matching TRBD2 (5 bases). CDR1 and CDR2 (germline): LGHNA, YSLEER. The CDR3 has 17 amino acids. Trimming pared 1 base from V and 2 bases from J, leaving 16 bases between. The CDR3 DNA follows: TGCGCCAGCAGCCAAGGGTTGCGGGTAAGGGACACAGATACGCAGTATTTT. This sequence encodes CASSQGLRVRDTDTQYF.

The chain employs TRBV4-1 and TRBJ2-7; D remains ambiguous. CDR3 length: 15 residues. Trimming removed 1 base from V and 0 bases from J, with 10 bases in between. Germline V CDR1 and CDR2: MGHRA, YSYEKL. The CDR3 spells CASSQVGQSSYEQYF. CDR3 nucleotide sequence: TGCGCCAGCAGCCAAGTAGGTCAGAGCTCCTACGAGCAGTACTTC.

The chain uses TRBV30 and TRBJ1-3; perhaps TRBD1 as D (5 bases). Germline assignment: CDR1 GTSNPN and CDR2 SVGIG (reference sequence). Trimming took 1 base from V and 0 from J, leaving 13 bases between them. The CDR3 runs to 16 residues. The CDR3 region is CAWSGGSRPSGNTIYF. The CDR3 DNA reads TGTGCCTGGAGTGGGGGCAGTCGACCCTCTGGAAACACCATATATTTT.

The chain carries TRBV29-1 and TRBJ2-2, with D possibly matching TRBD2 (5 bases). This CDR3 region has 13 residues. Deletions cut 7 bases from V and 5 bases from J, with 14 bases between. Germline CDR1 is SQVTM and CDR2 is ANQGSEA. CDR3: CSAEASWTGELFF. In DNA, the CDR3 is TGCAGCGCCGAGGCTAGCTGGACCGGGGAGCTGTTTTTT.

This chain links TRBV27 with TRBJ1-2, with D possibly matching TRBD1 (6 bases). Germline assignment: CDR1 MNHEY and CDR2 SMNVEV (reference sequence). The CDR3 spans 15 residues. Trimming stripped 3 bases from V and 3 bases from J, with 14 bases between. The CDR3, as DNA: TGTGCCAGCAGTTTTTTGGGGGCAGGGGACTATGGCTACACCTTC. It is translated as CASSFLGAGDYGYTF.

The chain combines TRBV27 with TRBJ2-5, with 8 nucleotides matching TRBD1. The V gene end was trimmed by 5 bases and the J gene end by 2 bases; junction bases not matched to a gene: 19. Germline V gives CDR1 MNHEY, CDR2 SMNVEV (reference sequence). The CDR3 sequence is 19 residues long. This CDR3 reads CASSLTSPWVTGEQETQYF. The CDR3 DNA is TGTGCCAGCAGTCTCACAAGCCCCTGGGTGACAGGGGAGCAAGAGACCCAGTACTTC.

This clone turned up a few times. The CDR3 spells CASSLGGNTEAFF. In DNA, the CDR3 is TGTGCCAGCTCACTAGGGGGGAACACTGAAGCTTTCTTT. This sequence joins TRBV18 and TRBJ1-1; D possibly corresponds to TRBD1 (6 bases). The length of the CDR3 is 13 residues. Germline V gene lookup returns CDR1 KGHSH and CDR2 LQKENI. Trimming pared 4 bases from V and 1 base from J, leaving 7 bases between. Based on the CDR3 plus reference TRBV18 and TRBJ1-1, the full variable domain is NAGVMQNPRHLVRRRGQEARLRCSPMKGHSHVYWYRQLPEEGLKFMVYLQKENIIDESGMPKERFSAEFPKEGPSILRIQQVVRGDSAAYFCASSLGGNTEAFFGQGTRLTVV.

The V call is TRBV7-2, the J call TRBJ2-4; 7 bases line up with TRBD1. The CDR3 sequence is 14 residues long. With 5 bases clipped from V and 5 bases from J, the junction kept 6 bases outside the gene matches. Germline CDR1 SGHTA, CDR2 FQGNSA. As DNA, the CDR3 is TGTGCCAGCAGCCCACAGGGGCGGGAAAACATTCAGTACTTC. As protein: CASSPQGRENIQYF.

For the CDR3, the DNA is TGTGCCAGCAGTAAAATGACTAGCGGGGGGCCGCAAGAGACCCAGTACTTC. This translates into CASSKMTSGGPQETQYF. V is TRBV27 and J is TRBJ2-5; TRBD2 matches 13 bases. J was trimmed by 2 bases and V by 5 bases; bases with no gene match: 8. Germline V gene sequence: CDR1 MNHEY, CDR2 SMNVEV (reference sequence). This CDR3 spans 17 amino acids.

This clone has a handful of counts. The rearrangement joins TRBV4-3 to TRBJ1-4; D might be TRBD1 (6 bases). Germline lookup yields CDR1 LGHNA and CDR2 YSLEER. The germline V and J ends were trimmed by 0 bases and 6 bases, with 8 bases remaining between them. CDR3 length equals 14 residues. CDR3 sequence (DNA): TGCGCCAGCAGCCAAGAAGGGACACATGAAAAACTGTTTTTT. This translates into CASSQEGTHEKLFF.

This chain uses TRBV6-6 with TRBJ1-2; 7 bases match TRBD1. The germline V gene has CDR1 MNHNY and CDR2 SVGAGI (reference sequence). This CDR3 region has 14 residues. The V and J ends lost 8 bases and 7 bases, in that order; junction bases with no gene match: 13. CDR3 protein: CASGEKGANSGYTF. The CDR3 DNA is TGTGCCAGCGGGGAAAAGGGGGCGAATAGTGGCTACACCTTC.

This chain links TRBV10-3 with TRBJ2-1, with D possibly being TRBD2 (5 bases). From germline, CDR1 is ENHRY and CDR2 SYGVKD. CDR3 length: 13 amino acids. The ends were cut back, 7 bases at V and 8 bases at J, with 15 bases in the middle. The CDR3 spells CAITTGGLDEQFF. CDR3 DNA sequence: TGTGCCATCACCACTGGCGGACTCGATGAGCAGTTCTTC.